The 15 T cell receptor beta chains below all came from one sample that was sequenced in a study of T-cell reconstitution after alpha-beta-depleted transplantation in children (dated by TCRdb to 2015 to 2016). The label giving this sample's treatment or condition can be read as: allogeneic hematopoietic cell transplantation with graft depleted of TCRalphabeta T cells and CD19 B cells. Library preparation was by PCR. TCRdb records Illumina HiSeq 2500 as the sequencer. TCR libraries were prepared with molecular barcoding, using unique molecular identifiers to normalize TCRbeta repertoire quantification. TCRdb reran the public reads through fastp at Q25 and MiXCR, keeping productive beta chains. For every CDR3 protein sequence, its rows merge into one entry that carries the most common genes and DNA. This sample lists about 440,000 distinct CDR3 sequences; roughly 43% were detected once. Together, the top ten hold under 35% of the sample.

The input for sequencing was PBMCs, taken before TCRalphabeta/CD19-depleted stem cell transplant. Receptors were obtained from a girl under 10 years old with aplastic anemia, due to receive a stem cell transplant.

The chain is built from TRBV20-1 and TRBJ2-5; D is possibly TRBD2 (5 bases). The CDR3 loop spans 14 amino acids. Trimming stripped 0 bases from V and 7 bases from J, with 15 bases between. Germline V gene lookup returns CDR1 DFQATT and CDR2 SNEGSKA (reference sequence). CDR3 region: CSARDDYSQATQYF. The CDR3 DNA reads as TGCAGTGCTAGAGATGACTACTCCCAGGCGACCCAGTACTTC.

The gene calls are TRBV11-2 and TRBJ1-2; D is unclear. This CDR3 has 16 residues. Germline V gene sequence: CDR1 SGHAT, CDR2 FQNNGV. Trimming pared 3 bases from V and 4 bases from J, leaving 18 bases between. The CDR3: CASSFLSPLEGYGYTF. CDR3 DNA: TGTGCCAGCAGCTTCCTCAGTCCCCTGGAGGGCTATGGCTACACCTTC.

J is TRBJ2-7 and V is TRBV14, with 12 bases that match TRBD1. V shed 2 bases, J shed 6 bases, and the junction held 8 bases outside the gene matches. The CDR3 covers 16 residues. The germline V gene encodes CDR1 SGHDN and CDR2 FVKESK. Written as DNA, the CDR3 is TGTGCCAGCAGCCAAACTAAGGGACAGGGGGCTGGCGAGCAGTACTTC. It encodes CASSQTKGQGAGEQYF.

In this sample, this clonotype turned up a few times. V is TRBV29-1 and J is TRBJ2-2; TRBD2 might be the D (6 bases). Germline V gene sequence: CDR1 SQVTM, CDR2 ANQGSEA. V was pared by 5 bases and J by 4 bases, with 11 bases between. This CDR3 spans 13 amino acids. This CDR3 reads CSVPGLFTGELFF. The CDR3 DNA follows: TGCAGCGTTCCGGGACTTTTCACCGGGGAGCTGTTTTTT.

This sequence joins TRBV5-1 and TRBJ2-2, with D possibly matching TRBD2 (7 bases). The ends were cut back, 0 bases at V and 3 bases at J, with 12 bases in the middle. The germline CDR1 and CDR2 sequences are SGHRS and YFSETQ. The CDR3 spans 16 residues. CDR3 amino acids: CASSLGSGGDTGELFF. The CDR3, as DNA: TGCGCCAGCAGCTTGGGATCGGGGGGCGACACCGGGGAGCTGTTTTTT.

This clonotype was recorded many times. The chain links TRBV3-1 to TRBJ2-4; 8 bases agree with TRBD2. CDR1 and CDR2 (germline): LGHDT, YNNKEL (reference sequence). Trimming cost V 4 bases and J 4 bases; bases outside gene matches: 6. The CDR3 spans 15 residues. The chain's CDR3 is CASSPDSSGKNIQYF. In DNA form, the CDR3 reads TGTGCCAGCAGCCCAGACTCTAGCGGGAAAAACATTCAGTACTTC.

This clonotype was detected many times. J is TRBJ1-5 and V is TRBV20-1; no clear D gene. CDR1 is DFQATT and CDR2 is SNEGSKA in the germline V gene (reference sequence). This CDR3 is 15 amino acids long. V lost 0 bases and J lost 6, with 15 bases in between. DNA for the CDR3: TGCAGTGCTAGAGATAGTGGGTCGAGGGCTCAGCCCCAGCATTTT. It specifies CSARDSGSRAQPQHF.

This clonotype was picked up many times. The chain is built from TRBV9 and TRBJ2-1, with 8 bases identical to TRBD2. This CDR3 has 18 residues. V dropped 3 bases and J dropped 0; count of bases not matched to a gene: 11. The V gene's germline CDR1 is SGDLS and CDR2 YYNGEE. CDR3 in DNA: TGTGCCAGCAGCGAGACCCGCGGGAGGCCGAGCTCCTACAATGAGCAGTTCTTC. Amino acids: CASSETRGRPSSYNEQFF.

V gene TRBV27 combines with J gene TRBJ1-5; D is uncertain. This CDR3 is 13 amino acids long. V was shortened by 2 bases and J by 9 bases, with 11 bases between the two germline ends. Germline CDR1 MNHEY, CDR2 SMNVEV (reference sequence). The CDR3 DNA is TGTGCCAGCAGTTTACTGGGTACGGGGCCCCAGCATTTT. Its translation: CASSLLGTGPQHF.

The V call is TRBV15, the J call TRBJ2-3, with no clear D. Trimming pared 1 base from V and 6 bases from J, leaving 5 bases between. This CDR3 is built from 12 residues. Germline-derived CDR1 and CDR2 are LNHNV and YYDKDF (reference sequence). The CDR3 reads CATSRGRDTQYF. The CDR3 DNA reads TGTGCCACCAGCAGAGGACGGGATACGCAGTATTTT.

This clonotype was recorded at least ten times. J is TRBJ2-2 and V is TRBV7-9, with D uncertain. Germline CDR1 is SEHNR and CDR2 is FQNEAQ (reference sequence). This CDR3 has 14 residues. The V gene lost 4 bases and the J gene lost 8 bases, with 14 bases spanning the gap. CDR3 loop: CASSSPGLPGELFF. The CDR3 coding sequence is TGTGCCAGCAGCTCGCCGGGTTTACCTGGGGAGCTGTTTTTT. The complete variable domain, with remaining parts taken from reference TRBV7-9 and TRBJ2-2, reads DTGVSQNPRHKITKRGQNVTFRCDPISEHNRLYWYRQTLGQGPEFLTYFQNEAQLEKSRLLSDRFSAERPKGSFSTLEIQRTEQGDSAMYLCASSSPGLPGELFFGEGSRLTVL.

This clonotype has just a few counts. The V call is TRBV4-1, the J call TRBJ1-1; the D gene is possibly TRBD1 (6 bases). The CDR3 is 16 amino acids. V lost 3 bases and J lost 1, with 15 bases in between. The germline V gene has CDR1 MGHRA and CDR2 YSYEKL. The DNA for the CDR3 is TGCGCCAGCAGCCAGGCTACCAGGGGACGGAACACTGAAGCTTTCTTT. Its protein is CASSQATRGRNTEAFF.

The CDR3 sequence is CASSPFDTYEQYF. CDR3 DNA: TGTGCCAGCTCACCGTTCGACACCTACGAGCAGTACTTC. The J gene is TRBJ2-7, the V gene TRBV18; D unclear. The CDR3 length is 13 residues. Trimming removed 3 bases from V and 2 bases from J, with 8 bases in between. CDR1 KGHSH and CDR2 LQKENI come from the germline V gene.

CDR3 sequence (DNA): TGTGCCAGCAGCTTAGATGGGGGGTTAAGCTCCTACGAGCAGTACTTC. It translates to CASSLDGGLSSYEQYF. This chain links TRBV7-2 with TRBJ2-7, with D possibly matching TRBD2 (6 bases). V was pared by 1 base and J by 0 bases, with 13 bases between. The length of the CDR3 is 16 residues. CDR1 and CDR2 from the germline V gene are SGHTA and FQGNSA.

The DNA for the CDR3 is TGTGCCAGCAGAGGGGGCGGCGCCAAGGGACGGAGCCCCTACGAGCAGTTCTTC. Its translation: CASRGGGAKGRSPYEQFF. The chain recombines TRBV2 with TRBJ2-7; 7 nucleotides line up with TRBD1. The last part of the DNA fits TRBJ2-1 better; the J call may be wrong. Germline V gives CDR1 SNHLY, CDR2 FYNNEI. The CDR3 sequence is 18 residues long.